Listed below are T cell receptor beta chains from one sample, sequenced in a study of blood T cell repertoires in COVID-19. TCRdb's table, derived via immunoSEQ multiplex PCR, lists solely in-frame clones and lacks some. The sample shows 200,000 or so clones, approximately 90% of them seen only once. The sequencing sample was made of peripheral blood. These receptors were collected from a woman aged 40 to 50 who had recovered from COVID-19. Each CDR3 is given with its conserved first and last residue. The D gene is left open where the match is weak. Where a row states a size, it is once, few, many or the class of an expanded clone; other rows omit it.

TRBD2	TRBV19	.	TRBJ2-1	TGTGCCAGTAGTAACCGACTAGCGGGAGTCAGGAATGAGCAGTTCTTC	CASSNRLAGVRNEQFF
.	TRBV11-2	once	TRBJ2-5	TGTGCCAGCAGCTTGACAGGCGGGCAAGAGACCCAGTACTTC	CASSLTGGQETQYF
.	TRBV28	.	TRBJ2-1	TGTGCCAGCATGGACGGGTCGGAGGGGAACAATGAGCAGTTCTTC	CASMDGSEGNNEQFF
TRBD2	TRBV18	once	TRBJ2-7	TGTGCCAGCTCACCTACAACGGGGGGTGACACGATTAGGCACGAGCAGTACTTC	CASSPTTGGDTIRHEQYF
.	TRBV18	.	TRBJ1-1	TGTGCCAGCTCACCACTAACCGGGACAACAAACACTGAAGCTTTCTTT	CASSPLTGTTNTEAFF
TRBD1	TRBV27	few	TRBJ1-5	TGTGCCAGCGGGCGGACAGGGGGCAATCAGCCCCAGCATTTT	CASGRTGGNQPQHF
.	TRBV5-1	.	TRBJ2-3	TGCGCCAGCAGCTCGACCGGACAGAGCACAGATACGCAGTATTTT	CASSSTGQSTDTQYF
.	TRBV5-4	once	TRBJ2-1	TGTGCCAGCAGCTTGGAATCAGGTTGGTGGAATGAGCAGTTCTTC	CASSLESGWWNEQFF
.	TRBV28	.	TRBJ1-1	TGTGCCAGCAGTTCACACCTTCTGAACACTGAAGCTTTCTTT	CASSSHLLNTEAFF
TRBD2	TRBV7-8	.	TRBJ2-7	TGTGCCAGCAGCCTTAGCGGGACGCATTCCTACGAGCAGTACTTC	CASSLSGTHSYEQYF
TRBD1	TRBV7-2	.	TRBJ1-6	TGTGCCAGTAAGCACACAGGGGCCCCCAATTCACCCCTCCACTTT	CASKHTGAPNSPLHF
TRBD1	TRBV5-1	once	TRBJ1-4	TGCGCCAGCAGCTCGACAGGGGAGGACGAAAAACTGTTTTTT	CASSSTGEDEKLFF
.	TRBV7-6	.	TRBJ2-5	TGTGCCAGCAGCTTAGCGTGGCGGGATGGCGTGGAGACCCAGTACTTC	CASSLAWRDGVETQYF
TRBD2	TRBV18	once	TRBJ2-3	TGTGCCAGCTCACCCCAGGGACTAGCGGGAGCAGATACGCAGTATTTT	CASSPQGLAGADTQYF
.	TRBV4-1	.	TRBJ2-7	TGCGCCAGCAGCCAAGATTACACGATCGGCCACTTGGAGGGCGGAACCTACGAGCAGTACTTC	CASSQDYTIGHLEGGTYEQYF
TRBD1	TRBV27	.	TRBJ1-3	TGTGCCAGCAGTTCGCCACAGGGGGCTGGAAACACCATATATTTT	CASSSPQGAGNTIYF
.	TRBV3-1/TRBV3-2	.	TRBJ2-6	TGTGCCAGCAGCCAATCTGTTTGGCAGGCACCATCTGGGGCCAACGTCCTGACTTTC	CASSQSVWQAPSGANVLTF
.	TRBV11-2	.	TRBJ1-2	TGTGCCAGCAGCTTAGGACAGACTAACTATGGCTACACCTTC	CASSLGQTNYGYTF
TRBD1	TRBV10-3	.	TRBJ2-2	TGTGCCATCGGACAGGGCGTCAACACCGGGGAGCTGTTTTTT	CAIGQGVNTGELFF
.	TRBV28	.	TRBJ1-2	TGTGCCAGCAGCCCAGGACAAGGCTCTTGGTATGGCTACACCTTC	CASSPGQGSWYGYTF
TRBD1	TRBV6-5	.	TRBJ1-6	TGTGCCAGCAGAGAGACGACAGGGAATAATTCACCCCTCCACTTT	CASRETTGNNSPLHF
TRBD1	TRBV10-2	.	TRBJ1-1	TGCGCCAGCGGACAGGGCGGTGGCACTGAAGCTTTCTTT	CASGQGGGTEAFF
.	TRBV12-3/TRBV12-4	.	TRBJ1-2	TGTGCCAGCAGTTTGGGGCCGACCTATGGCTACACCTTC	CASSLGPTYGYTF
TRBD1	TRBV19	.	TRBJ2-7	TGTGCCAGTAGCGCCCTTAAGGCCGACAGGGGAGAGCAGTACTTC	CASSALKADRGEQYF
TRBD1	TRBV11-2	.	TRBJ2-7	TGTGCCAGCAGCTCGACCGGGACAGGAAACTACGAGCAGTACTTC	CASSSTGTGNYEQYF
TRBD2	TRBV19	.	TRBJ2-2	TGTGCCAGTAGTATAGATAGTAGCGGGAGGCCCGGGGAGCTGTTTTTT	CASSIDSSGRPGELFF
TRBD1	TRBV29-1	.	TRBJ2-7	TGCAGCGCCGAGACAGGGACCGAGCAGTACTTC	CSAETGTEQYF
.	TRBV7-9	.	TRBJ2-1	TGTGCCAGCAGCTTAAAGGGCAGGGGAGGGGATGAGCAGTTCTTC	CASSLKGRGGDEQFF
.	TRBV18	.	TRBJ1-3	TGTGCCAGCGCACCCCCGGGACTGGGAAACACCATATATTTT	CASAPPGLGNTIYF
TRBD1	TRBV9	.	TRBJ1-4	TGTGCCAGCAGCGCCAGGACAGGGGCTAATGAAAAACTGTTTTTT	CASSARTGANEKLFF
TRBD2	TRBV19	.	TRBJ2-1	TGTGCCAGTAGTTCAAACCCGGGACTAGCGGATTACAATGAGCAGTTCTTC	CASSSNPGLADYNEQFF
.	TRBV5-1	few	TRBJ1-1	TGCGCCAGCAGCTTACAGAACACTGAAGCTTTCTTT	CASSLQNTEAFF
.	TRBV9	.	TRBJ2-5	TGTGCCAGCAGCGTAGGCGACCCGGGGACCCAGTACTTC	CASSVGDPGTQYF
TRBD2	TRBV6-2/TRBV6-3	.	TRBJ2-1	TGTGCCAGCAGCCCCTATCTAGCGGCGTACAATGAGCAGTTCTTC	CASSPYLAAYNEQFF
TRBD1	TRBV30	.	TRBJ1-2	TGTGCCTTTGTACAGGGGGCGTATGGCTACACCTTC	CAFVQGAYGYTF
TRBD2	TRBV7-2	few	TRBJ2-7	TGTGCCAGCAGCTTAGCTAGCGGGAGCGGGTACGAGCAGTACTTC	CASSLASGSGYEQYF
.	TRBV10-3	.	TRBJ1-1	TGTGCCATCGGGCGTCTGGACACTGAAGCTTTCTTT	CAIGRLDTEAFF